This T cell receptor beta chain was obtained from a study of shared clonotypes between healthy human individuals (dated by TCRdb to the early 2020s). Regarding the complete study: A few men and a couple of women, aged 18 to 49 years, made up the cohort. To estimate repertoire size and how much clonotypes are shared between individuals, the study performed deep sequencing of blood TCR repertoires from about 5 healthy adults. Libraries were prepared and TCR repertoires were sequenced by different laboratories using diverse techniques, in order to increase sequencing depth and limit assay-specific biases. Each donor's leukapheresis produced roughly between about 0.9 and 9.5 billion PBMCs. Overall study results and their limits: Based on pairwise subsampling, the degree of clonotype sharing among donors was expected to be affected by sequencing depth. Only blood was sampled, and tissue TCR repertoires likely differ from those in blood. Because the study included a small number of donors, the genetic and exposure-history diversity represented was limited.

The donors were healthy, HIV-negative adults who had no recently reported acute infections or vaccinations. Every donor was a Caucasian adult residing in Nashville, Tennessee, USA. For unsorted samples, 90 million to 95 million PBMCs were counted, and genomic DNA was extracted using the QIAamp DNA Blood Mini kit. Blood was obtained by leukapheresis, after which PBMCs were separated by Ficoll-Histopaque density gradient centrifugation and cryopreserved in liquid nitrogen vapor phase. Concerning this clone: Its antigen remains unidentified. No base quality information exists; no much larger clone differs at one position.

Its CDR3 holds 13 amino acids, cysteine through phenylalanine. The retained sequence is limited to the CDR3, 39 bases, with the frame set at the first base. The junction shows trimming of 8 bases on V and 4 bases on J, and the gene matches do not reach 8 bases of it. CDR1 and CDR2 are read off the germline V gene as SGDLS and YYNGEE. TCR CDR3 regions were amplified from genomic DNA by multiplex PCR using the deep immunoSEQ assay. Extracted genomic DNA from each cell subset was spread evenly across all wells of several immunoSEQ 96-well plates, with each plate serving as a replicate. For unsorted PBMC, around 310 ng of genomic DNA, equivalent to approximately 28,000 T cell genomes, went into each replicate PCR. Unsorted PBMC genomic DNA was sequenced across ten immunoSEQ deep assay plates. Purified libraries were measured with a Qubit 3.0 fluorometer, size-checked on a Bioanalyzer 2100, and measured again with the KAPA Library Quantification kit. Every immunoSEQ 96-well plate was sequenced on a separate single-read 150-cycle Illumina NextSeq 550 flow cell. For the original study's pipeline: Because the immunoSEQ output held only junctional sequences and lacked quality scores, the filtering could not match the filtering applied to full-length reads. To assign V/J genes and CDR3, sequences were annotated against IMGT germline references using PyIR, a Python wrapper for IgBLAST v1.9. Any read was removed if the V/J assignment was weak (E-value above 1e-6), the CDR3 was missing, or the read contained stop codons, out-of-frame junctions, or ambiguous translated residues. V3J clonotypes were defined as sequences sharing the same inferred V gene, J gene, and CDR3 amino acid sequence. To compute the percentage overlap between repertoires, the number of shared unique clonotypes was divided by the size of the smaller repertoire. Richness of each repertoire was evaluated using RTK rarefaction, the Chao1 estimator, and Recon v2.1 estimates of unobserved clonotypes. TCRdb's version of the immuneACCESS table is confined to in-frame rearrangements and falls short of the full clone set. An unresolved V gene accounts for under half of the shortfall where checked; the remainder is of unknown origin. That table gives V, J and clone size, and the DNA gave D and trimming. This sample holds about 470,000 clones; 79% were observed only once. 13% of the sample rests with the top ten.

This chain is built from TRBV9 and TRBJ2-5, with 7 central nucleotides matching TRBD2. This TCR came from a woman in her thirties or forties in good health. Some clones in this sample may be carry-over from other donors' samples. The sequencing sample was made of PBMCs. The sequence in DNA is TGTGCCAGTGCAGCGGGAATGATAGAGACCCAGTACTTC. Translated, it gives CASAAGMIETQYF.